The 15 T cell receptor beta chains in this list originate from one sample, sequenced in a study of regulatory T cells in long-lasting Graves disease. Investigators prepared the TCR beta libraries by applying iRepertoire HTBI primers and Arm-PCR of CDR3 regions. TCRdb re-analysed the multiplex PCR reads in MiXCR, keeping a single row per CDR3 protein. This sample has approximately 400,000 distinct CDR3 sequences, with about a sixth found just once. Time point described: newly diagnosed GD, antithyroid drugs for less than 3 months. Scientists built the TCR library using RNA that was extracted from PBMCs. The sequenced sample was peripheral blood mononuclear cells (PBMCs), obtained at new diagnosis, from a patient treated with antithyroid drugs. These receptors originate from a female donor with Graves disease.

In this sample, this clonotype turned up many times. Here the CDR3 DNA reads TGTGCCAGCAGTTACTCCCGAGGGACAGGGGCCTCTGGGGCCAACGTCCTGACTTTC. Its translation: CASSYSRGTGASGANVLTF. The gene calls are TRBV6-5 and TRBJ2-6; 10 bases are shared with TRBD1. Germline V gene data show CDR1 as MNHEY and CDR2 as SVGAGI. V trimming: 0 bases; J trimming: 0 bases; junction bases outside the gene matches: 5. The CDR3 runs 19 residues.

The sample holds many counts of this clonotype. At one end the junction does not follow the germline gene, possibly because of a read error. The chain joins TRBV5-1 to TRBJ1-5; weak D call: TRBD1 (5 bases). CDR3 length equals 14 residues. The V gene's germline CDR1 is SGHRS and CDR2 YFSETQ. In DNA form, the CDR3 reads TGTGCCAGCAGTCCCGGGGACAGCAATCAGCCCCAGCATTTT. Protein sequence: CASSPGDSNQPQHF. Supplemented by reference TRBV5-1 and TRBJ1-5, the full variable domain reads KAGVTQTPRYLIKTRGQQVTLSCSPISGHRSVSWYQQTPGQGLQFLFEYFSETQRNKGNFPGRFSGRQFSNSRSEMNVSTLELGDSALYLCASSPGDSNQPQHFGDGTRLSIL.

This clonotype was picked up one time. The rearrangement links TRBV28 to TRBJ1-5; D is unresolved. This CDR3 has 13 residues. The V gene lost 6 bases and the J gene lost 5 bases, with 11 bases spanning the gap. The germline CDR1 and CDR2 sequences are MDHEN and SYDVKM. In nucleotides, the CDR3 is TGTGCCAGCAGCTTAGAAGAGCATCAGCCCCAGCATTTT. This translates into CASSLEEHQPQHF.

This clonotype was picked up many times. The chain couples TRBV19 to TRBJ2-5; 8 bases map to TRBD2. J lost 1 base, V lost 6 bases, and 10 bases had no gene match. CDR1 and CDR2 (germline): LNHDA, SQIVND (reference sequence). This CDR3 comprises 16 residues. CDR3 residues: CASRKASGPSQETQYF. The CDR3, as DNA: TGTGCCAGTAGAAAGGCTAGCGGGCCTTCCCAAGAGACCCAGTACTTC.

In DNA, the CDR3 is TGTGCCAGCTCACCAGGGAGGGGGGAGAACACTGAAGCTTTCTTT. Its translation is CASSPGRGENTEAFF. This rearrangement joins TRBV18 to TRBJ1-1; tentatively, D is TRBD1 (6 bases). Trimming removed 2 bases from V and 1 base from J, with 11 bases in between. The germline V gene encodes CDR1 KGHSH and CDR2 LQKENI. The CDR3 is 15 amino acids.

This clonotype was recorded once. V and J are TRBV2 and TRBJ2-7; TRBD1 might be the D (5 bases). The CDR3 contains 16 residues. The germline V gene encodes CDR1 SNHLY and CDR2 FYNNEI. Trimming removed 7 bases from V and 3 bases from J, with 22 bases in between. As DNA, the CDR3 is TGTGCCAGCACCCTCGGCTGGACACATGGAATCTACGAGCAGTACTTC. Protein sequence: CASTLGWTHGIYEQYF.

CDR3 DNA: TGTGCCAGCCACCGTGAAACCAATCAGCCCCAGCATTTT. Protein sequence: CASHRETNQPQHF. V gene TRBV10-3 combines with J gene TRBJ1-5; D ambiguous. Germline values: CDR1 ENHRY, CDR2 SYGVKD. This CDR3 is 13 amino acids long. Deletions cut 10 bases from V and 3 bases from J, with 13 bases between.

This clonotype has a count of ten or more. This sequence joins TRBV29-1 and TRBJ2-7; 10 bases are shared with TRBD1. J was trimmed by 2 bases and V by 5 bases; bases with no gene match: 3. Germline V lookup: CDR1 SQVTM, CDR2 ANQGSEA. The CDR3 extends over 13 amino acids. The CDR3 loop reads CSVRTGGTYEQYF. As DNA, the CDR3 is TGCAGCGTTCGGACAGGGGGAACCTACGAGCAGTACTTC.

This clonotype was counted between two and nine times. V gene TRBV15 combines with J gene TRBJ2-6; TRBD2 matches 9 bases. V trimming: 5 bases; J trimming: 0 bases; junction bases outside the gene matches: 8. CDR1 and CDR2 (germline): LNHNV, YYDKDF (reference sequence). The CDR3 contains 18 residues. This chain's CDR3 is CATSPGLALSSGANVLTF. CDR3 coding DNA: TGTGCCACCAGCCCCGGACTAGCGCTAAGCTCTGGGGCCAACGTCCTGACTTTC.

This chain connects TRBV6-9 to TRBJ2-1; 7 bases are shared with TRBD2. Trimming cost V 3 bases and J 10 bases; bases outside gene matches: 15. CDR3 size: 16 residues. CDR1 MNHGY and CDR2 SVAAGI come from the germline V gene. In DNA, the CDR3 is TGTGCCAGCAGTTACCCGTCGAAGCGCCTTAGCGGGGAGCAGTTCTTC. It translates to CASSYPSKRLSGEQFF.

This clonotype was observed many times. The chain employs TRBV2 and TRBJ1-2, with D uncertain. The germline V and J ends were trimmed by 6 bases and 2 bases, with 10 bases remaining between them. Germline CDR1 reads SNHLY; CDR2 reads FYNNEI. The CDR3 sequence is 13 residues long. CDR3 sequence: CASSALVNYGYTF. CDR3 nucleotide sequence: TGTGCCAGCAGCGCCCTCGTAAACTATGGCTACACCTTC.

In its sample, this clonotype was seen many times. J is TRBJ2-7 and V is TRBV5-1, with D possibly TRBD2 on 5 matching bases. The CDR3 consists of 14 residues. The V and J ends lost 0 bases and 6 bases respectively, with 13 bases between them. CDR1 and CDR2 (germline): SGHRS, YFSETQ. CDR3 in amino acids: CASSLVSSGFEQYF. The CDR3, as DNA: TGCGCCAGCAGCTTGGTTTCCAGCGGATTCGAGCAGTACTTC.

This clonotype was seen only a few times. The chain carries TRBV9 and TRBJ2-7, with D tentatively TRBD2 (6 bases). Trimming removed 2 bases at V and 0 bases at J, with 9 bases between. Germline V gene data show CDR1 as SGDLS and CDR2 as YYNGEE. The CDR3 spans 14 residues. This chain's CDR3 is CASSVRGTSYEQYF. CDR3 nucleotides: TGTGCCAGCAGCGTCCGCGGGACCTCCTACGAGCAGTACTTC.

V is TRBV25-1 and J is TRBJ2-7; weak D call: TRBD1 (6 bases). From germline, CDR1 is MGHDK and CDR2 SYGVNS. The ends were cut back, 6 bases at V and 3 bases at J, with 18 bases in the middle. The CDR3 has 15 amino acids. In DNA, the CDR3 is TGTGCCAGCAGAACATGGGGGCAGGGCGACTACGAGCAGTACTTC. Encoded protein: CASRTWGQGDYEQYF.

The rearrangement joins TRBV6-4 to TRBJ2-1; TRBD2 matches 12 bases. CDR3 length: 16 amino acids. In germline, CDR1 is MRHNA, CDR2 SNTAGT. V dropped 0 bases and J dropped 6; count of bases not matched to a gene: 3. CDR3 sequence (DNA): TGTGCCAGCAGTGACTCGGTGACTAGCGGGAGCAATGAGCAGTTCTTC. Its protein is CASSDSVTSGSNEQFF.